Sequencing of this T cell receptor beta chain was carried out in a study of T cells after posttransplantation cyclophosphamide. Whole-study findings and limits: Donor-recipient repertoire similarity was low at 1-2 months, rising over year one. TRB clonality was highly associated with recipient CMV seropositivity and reactivation. TRB overlap between skin or GI tissue T cells and blood was limited.

Concerning this clone itself: What it recognizes is unknown.

Assay used: immunoSEQ multiplex PCR; TCRdb lists only in-frame clones, some missing. The table lists about 46,000 clones, roughly 92% of them singletons. The related graft donor's blood sample was taken on the day of bone marrow donation. The sequenced material came from PBMCs. The sequence derives from a woman in her forties or fifties in good health and a related stem cell transplant donor.

Here the CDR3 reads CASSLAHENRGEQYF. CDR3 bases: TGTGCCAGCAGTTTAGCCCACGAAAACAGGGGGGAGCAGTACTTC. This sequence joins TRBV28 and TRBJ2-7; 8 positions match TRBD1. Germline CDR1 reads MDHEN; CDR2 reads SYDVKM. The ends lost 2 bases at V and 7 bases at J; junction bases unmatched: 10. The CDR3 loop spans 15 amino acids.